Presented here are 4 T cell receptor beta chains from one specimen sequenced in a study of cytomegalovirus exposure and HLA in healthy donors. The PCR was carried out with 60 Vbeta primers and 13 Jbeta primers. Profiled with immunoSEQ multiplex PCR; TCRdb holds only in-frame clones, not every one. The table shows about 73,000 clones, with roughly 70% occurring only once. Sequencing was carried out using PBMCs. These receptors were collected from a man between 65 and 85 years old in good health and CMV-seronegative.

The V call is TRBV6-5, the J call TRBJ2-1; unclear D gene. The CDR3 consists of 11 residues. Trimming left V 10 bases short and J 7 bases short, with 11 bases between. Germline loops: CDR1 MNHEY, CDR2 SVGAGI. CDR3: CATQYGNEQFF. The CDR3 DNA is TGTGCCACACAGTACGGTAATGAGCAGTTCTTC.

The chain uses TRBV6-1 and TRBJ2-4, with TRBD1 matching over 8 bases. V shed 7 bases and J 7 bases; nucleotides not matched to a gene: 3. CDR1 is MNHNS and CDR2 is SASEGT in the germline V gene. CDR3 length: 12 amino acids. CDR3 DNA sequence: TGTGCCAGCACCCAGGGGGCGAACATTCAGTACTTC. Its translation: CASTQGANIQYF.

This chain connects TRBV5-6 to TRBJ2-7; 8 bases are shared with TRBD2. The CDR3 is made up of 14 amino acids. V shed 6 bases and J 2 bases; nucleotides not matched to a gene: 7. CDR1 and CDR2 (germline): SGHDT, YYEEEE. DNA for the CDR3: TGTGCCAGCACCCCCGGGGGGGTGACCTACGAGCAGTACTTC. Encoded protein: CASTPGGVTYEQYF.

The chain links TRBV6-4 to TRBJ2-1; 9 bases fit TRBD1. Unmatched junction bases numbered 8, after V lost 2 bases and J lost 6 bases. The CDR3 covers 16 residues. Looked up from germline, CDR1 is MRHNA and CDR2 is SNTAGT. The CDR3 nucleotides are TGTGCCAGCAGTGACCAACCGGGACAGGGTGCCAATGAGCAGTTCTTC. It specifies CASSDQPGQGANEQFF.